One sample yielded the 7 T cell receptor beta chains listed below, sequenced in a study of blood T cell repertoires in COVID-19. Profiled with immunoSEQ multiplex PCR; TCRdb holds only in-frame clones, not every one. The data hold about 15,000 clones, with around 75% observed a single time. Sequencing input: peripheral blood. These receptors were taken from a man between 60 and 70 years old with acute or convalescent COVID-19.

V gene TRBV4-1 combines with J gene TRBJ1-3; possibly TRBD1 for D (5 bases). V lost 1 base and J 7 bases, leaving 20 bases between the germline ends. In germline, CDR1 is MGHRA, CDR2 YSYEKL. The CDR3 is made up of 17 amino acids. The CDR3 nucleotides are TGCGCCAGCAGCCAAGGAATGGGACTCCAGCTTTGGAACACCATATATTTT. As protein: CASSQGMGLQLWNTIYF.

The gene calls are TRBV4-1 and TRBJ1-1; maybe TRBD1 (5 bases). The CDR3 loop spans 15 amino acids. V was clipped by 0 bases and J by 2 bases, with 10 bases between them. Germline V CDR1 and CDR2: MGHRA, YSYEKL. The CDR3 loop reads CASSQEDTGNTEAFF. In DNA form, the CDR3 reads TGCGCCAGCAGCCAAGAGGACACCGGAAACACTGAAGCTTTCTTT.

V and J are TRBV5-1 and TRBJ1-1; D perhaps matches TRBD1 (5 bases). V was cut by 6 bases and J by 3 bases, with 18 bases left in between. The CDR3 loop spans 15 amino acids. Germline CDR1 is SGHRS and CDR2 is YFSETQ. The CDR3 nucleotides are TGCGCCAGCACGTTGTCCGGGGGACCGGACACTGAAGCTTTCTTT. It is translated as CASTLSGGPDTEAFF.

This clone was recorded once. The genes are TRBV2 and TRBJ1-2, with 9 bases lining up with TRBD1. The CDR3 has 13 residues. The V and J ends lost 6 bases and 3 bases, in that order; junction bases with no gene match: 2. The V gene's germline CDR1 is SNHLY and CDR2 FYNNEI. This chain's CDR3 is CASRRTGDYGYTF. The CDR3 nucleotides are TGTGCCAGCAGGCGGACAGGGGACTATGGCTACACCTTC.

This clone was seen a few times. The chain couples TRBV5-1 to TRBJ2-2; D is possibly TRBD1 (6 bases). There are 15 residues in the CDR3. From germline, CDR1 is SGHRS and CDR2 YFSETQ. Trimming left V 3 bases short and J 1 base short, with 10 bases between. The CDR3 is CASSYRGQNTGELFF. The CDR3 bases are TGCGCCAGCAGCTATAGGGGACAGAACACCGGGGAGCTGTTTTTT.

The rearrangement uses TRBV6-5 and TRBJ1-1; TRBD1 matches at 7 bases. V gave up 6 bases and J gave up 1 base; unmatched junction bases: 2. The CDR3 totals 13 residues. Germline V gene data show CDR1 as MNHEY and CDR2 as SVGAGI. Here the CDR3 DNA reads TGTGCCAGCAGCCGGACAGGGAACACTGAAGCTTTCTTT. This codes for CASSRTGNTEAFF.

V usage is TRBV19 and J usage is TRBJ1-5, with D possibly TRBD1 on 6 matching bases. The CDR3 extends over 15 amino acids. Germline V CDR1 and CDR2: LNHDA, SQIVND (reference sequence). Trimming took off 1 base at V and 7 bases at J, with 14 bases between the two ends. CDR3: CASSIAGGGWQPQHF. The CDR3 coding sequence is TGTGCCAGTAGTATAGCTGGCGGGGGCTGGCAGCCCCAGCATTTT.